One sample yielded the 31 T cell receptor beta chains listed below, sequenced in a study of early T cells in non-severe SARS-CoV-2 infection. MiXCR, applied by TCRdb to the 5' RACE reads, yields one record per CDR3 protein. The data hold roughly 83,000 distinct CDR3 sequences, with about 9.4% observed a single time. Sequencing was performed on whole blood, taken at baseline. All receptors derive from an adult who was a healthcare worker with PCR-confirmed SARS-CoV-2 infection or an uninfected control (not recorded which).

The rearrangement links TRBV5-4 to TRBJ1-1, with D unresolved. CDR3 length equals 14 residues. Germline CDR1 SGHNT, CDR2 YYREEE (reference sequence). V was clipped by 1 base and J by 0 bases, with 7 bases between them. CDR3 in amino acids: CASSLPGMNTEAFF. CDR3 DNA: TGTGCCAGCAGCTTGCCAGGAATGAACACTGAAGCTTTCTTT.

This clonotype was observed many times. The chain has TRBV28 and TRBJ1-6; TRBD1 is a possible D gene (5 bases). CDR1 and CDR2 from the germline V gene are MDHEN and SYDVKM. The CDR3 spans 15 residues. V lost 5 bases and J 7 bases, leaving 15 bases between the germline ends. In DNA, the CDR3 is TGTGCCAGCAGTGGACAACCCACGGGCAATTCACCCCTCCACTTT. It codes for CASSGQPTGNSPLHF.

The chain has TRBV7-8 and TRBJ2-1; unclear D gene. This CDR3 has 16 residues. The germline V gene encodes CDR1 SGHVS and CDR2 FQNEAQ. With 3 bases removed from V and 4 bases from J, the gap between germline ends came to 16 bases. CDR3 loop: CASSLSTRTRYNEQFF. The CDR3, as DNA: TGTGCCAGCAGCTTGTCGACTCGCACCCGATACAATGAGCAGTTCTTC.

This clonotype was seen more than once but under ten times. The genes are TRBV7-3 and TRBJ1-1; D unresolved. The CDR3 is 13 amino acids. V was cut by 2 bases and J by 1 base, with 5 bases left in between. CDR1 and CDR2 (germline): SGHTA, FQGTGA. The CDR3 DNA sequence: TGTGCCAGCAGCTTAGGCTGGAACACTGAAGCTTTCTTT. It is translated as CASSLGWNTEAFF.

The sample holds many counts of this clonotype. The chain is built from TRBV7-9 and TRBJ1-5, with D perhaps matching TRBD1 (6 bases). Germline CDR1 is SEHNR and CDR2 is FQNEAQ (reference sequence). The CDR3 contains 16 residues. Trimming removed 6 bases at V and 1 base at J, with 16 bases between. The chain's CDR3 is CASSSGRGGSNQPQHF. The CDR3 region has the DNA TGTGCCAGCAGTTCAGGAAGGGGGGGAAGCAATCAGCCCCAGCATTTT.

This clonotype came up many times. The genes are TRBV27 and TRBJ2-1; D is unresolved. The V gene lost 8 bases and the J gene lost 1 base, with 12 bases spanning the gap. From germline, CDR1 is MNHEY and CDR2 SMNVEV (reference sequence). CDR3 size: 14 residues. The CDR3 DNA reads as TGTGCCAGCGGCCCCAGAAAGTCCTACAATGAGCAGTTCTTC. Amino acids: CASGPRKSYNEQFF.

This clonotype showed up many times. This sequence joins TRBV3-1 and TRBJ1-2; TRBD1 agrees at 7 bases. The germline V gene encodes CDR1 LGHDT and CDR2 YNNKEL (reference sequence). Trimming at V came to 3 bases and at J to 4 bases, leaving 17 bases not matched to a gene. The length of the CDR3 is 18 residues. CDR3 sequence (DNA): TGTGCCAGCAGCCAGACTATACCTACCCGGACAGGCTTCTATGGCTACACCTTC. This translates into CASSQTIPTRTGFYGYTF.

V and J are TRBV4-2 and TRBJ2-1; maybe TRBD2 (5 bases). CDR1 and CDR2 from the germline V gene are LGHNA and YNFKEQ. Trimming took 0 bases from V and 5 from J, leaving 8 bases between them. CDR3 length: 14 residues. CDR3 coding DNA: TGTGCCAGCAGCCAAGAGCGGGCAGACAATGAGCAGTTCTTC. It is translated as CASSQERADNEQFF.

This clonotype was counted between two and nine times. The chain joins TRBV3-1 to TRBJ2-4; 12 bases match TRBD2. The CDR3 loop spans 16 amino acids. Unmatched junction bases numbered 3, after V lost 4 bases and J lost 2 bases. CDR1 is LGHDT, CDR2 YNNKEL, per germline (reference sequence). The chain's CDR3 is CASSPTSGRTKNIQYF. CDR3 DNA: TGTGCCAGCAGCCCGACTAGCGGGAGAACCAAAAACATTCAGTACTTC.

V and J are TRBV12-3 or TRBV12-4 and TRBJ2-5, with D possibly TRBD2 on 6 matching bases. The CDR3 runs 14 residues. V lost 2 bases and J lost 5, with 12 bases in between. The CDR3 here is CASSLSSRGETQYF. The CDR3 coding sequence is TGTGCCAGCAGTTTATCTTCCCGGGGGGAGACCCAGTACTTC.

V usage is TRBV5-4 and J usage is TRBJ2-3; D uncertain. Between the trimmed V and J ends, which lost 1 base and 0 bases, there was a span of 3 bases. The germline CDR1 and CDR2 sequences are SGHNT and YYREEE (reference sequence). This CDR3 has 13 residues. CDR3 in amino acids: CASSLYSTDTQYF. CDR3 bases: TGTGCCAGCAGCTTGTACAGCACAGATACGCAGTATTTT. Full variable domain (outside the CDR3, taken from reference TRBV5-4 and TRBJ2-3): ETGVTQSPTHLIKTRGQQVTLRCSSQSGHNTVSWYQQALGQGPQFIFQYYREEENGRGNFPPRFSGLQFPNYSSELNVNALELDDSALYLCASSLYSTDTQYFGPGTRLTVL.

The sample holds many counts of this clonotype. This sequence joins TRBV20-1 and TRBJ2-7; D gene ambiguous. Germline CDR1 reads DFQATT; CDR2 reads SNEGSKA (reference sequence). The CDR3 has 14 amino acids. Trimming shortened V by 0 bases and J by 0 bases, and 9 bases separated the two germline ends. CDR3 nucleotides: TGCAGTGCTAGAGATTTGGGAAGCTCCTACGAGCAGTACTTC. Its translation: CSARDLGSSYEQYF.

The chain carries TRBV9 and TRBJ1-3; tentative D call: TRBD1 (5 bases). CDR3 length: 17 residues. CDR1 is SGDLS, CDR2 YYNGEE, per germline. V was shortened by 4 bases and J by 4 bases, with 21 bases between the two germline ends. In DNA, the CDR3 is TGTGCCAGCAGCCCGAGGGGAACAGTGGAAGTCGGAAACACCATATATTTT. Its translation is CASSPRGTVEVGNTIYF.

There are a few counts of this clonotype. The CDR3, as DNA: TGTGCCAGCAGTTTTGAGGGAGTGATCTACGAGCAGTACTTC. This translates into CASSFEGVIYEQYF. The rearrangement joins TRBV6-6 to TRBJ2-7, with a tentative D call TRBD2 (5 bases). Germline V gene data show CDR1 as MNHNY and CDR2 as SVGAGI (reference sequence). V was shortened by 4 bases and J by 3 bases, with 13 bases between the two germline ends. CDR3 size: 14 residues.

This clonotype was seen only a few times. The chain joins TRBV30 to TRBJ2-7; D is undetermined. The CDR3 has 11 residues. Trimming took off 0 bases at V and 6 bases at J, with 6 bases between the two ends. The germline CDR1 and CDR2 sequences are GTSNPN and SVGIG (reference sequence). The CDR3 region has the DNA TGTGCCTGGAGTGTACAGTCCGAGCAGTACTTC. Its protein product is CAWSVQSEQYF.

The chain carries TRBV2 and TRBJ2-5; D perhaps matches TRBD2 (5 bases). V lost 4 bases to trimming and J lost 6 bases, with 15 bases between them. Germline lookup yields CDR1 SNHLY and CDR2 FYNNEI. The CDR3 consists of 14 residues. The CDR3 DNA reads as TGTGCCAGCAGTGTGGATGCTAGCACTCAGACCCAGTACTTC. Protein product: CASSVDASTQTQYF.

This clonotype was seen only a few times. CDR3 in amino acids: CASSRRDNSPLHF. The CDR3 region has the DNA TGTGCCAGCTCGCGACGGGATAATTCACCCCTCCACTTT. This rearrangement joins TRBV18 to TRBJ1-6; no definite D call. The CDR3 has 13 amino acids. Trimming removed 6 bases from V and 5 bases from J, with 8 bases in between. Per germline, CDR1 KGHSH and CDR2 LQKENI.

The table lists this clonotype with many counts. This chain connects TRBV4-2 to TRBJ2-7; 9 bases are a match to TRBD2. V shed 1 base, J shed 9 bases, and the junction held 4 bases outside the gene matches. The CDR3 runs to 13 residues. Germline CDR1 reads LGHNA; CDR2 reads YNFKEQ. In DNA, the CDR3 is TGTGCCAGCAGCCAAGCCCTAGCGGGATCGCAGTACTTC. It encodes CASSQALAGSQYF.

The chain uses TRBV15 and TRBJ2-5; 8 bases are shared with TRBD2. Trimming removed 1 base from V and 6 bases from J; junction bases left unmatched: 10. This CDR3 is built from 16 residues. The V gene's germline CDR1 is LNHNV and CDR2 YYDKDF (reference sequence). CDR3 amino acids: CATSRGGSGSGKTQYF. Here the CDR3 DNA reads TGTGCCACCAGCAGAGGAGGCAGCGGGAGTGGAAAGACCCAGTACTTC.

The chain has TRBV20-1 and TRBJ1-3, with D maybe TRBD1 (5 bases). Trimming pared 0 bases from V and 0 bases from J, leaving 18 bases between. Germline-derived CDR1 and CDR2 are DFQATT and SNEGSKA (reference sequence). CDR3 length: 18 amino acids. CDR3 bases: TGCAGTGCTAGAGATGCTGCCAAACAGGTTCACTCTGGAAACACCATATATTTT. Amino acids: CSARDAAKQVHSGNTIYF.

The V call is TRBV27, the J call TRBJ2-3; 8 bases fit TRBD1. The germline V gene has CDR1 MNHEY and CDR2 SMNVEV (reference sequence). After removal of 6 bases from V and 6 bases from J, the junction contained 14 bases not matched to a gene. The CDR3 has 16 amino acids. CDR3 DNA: TGTGCCAGCAGACGAGGACAGGGACACCCGGGGGATACGCAGTATTTT. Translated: CASRRGQGHPGDTQYF.

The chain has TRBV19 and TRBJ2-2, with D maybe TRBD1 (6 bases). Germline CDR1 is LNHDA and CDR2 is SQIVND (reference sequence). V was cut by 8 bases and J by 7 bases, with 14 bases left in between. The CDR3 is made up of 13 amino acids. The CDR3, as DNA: TGTGCCAGTTCCAGGGGATCCGGCGGGGAGCTGTTTTTT. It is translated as CASSRGSGGELFF.

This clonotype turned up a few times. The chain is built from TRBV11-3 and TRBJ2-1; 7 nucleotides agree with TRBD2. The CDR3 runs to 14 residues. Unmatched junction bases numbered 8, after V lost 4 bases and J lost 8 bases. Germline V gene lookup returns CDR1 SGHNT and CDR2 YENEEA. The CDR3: CASSSGLVRDEQFF. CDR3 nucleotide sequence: TGTGCCAGCAGCTCCGGACTAGTTAGGGATGAGCAGTTCTTC.

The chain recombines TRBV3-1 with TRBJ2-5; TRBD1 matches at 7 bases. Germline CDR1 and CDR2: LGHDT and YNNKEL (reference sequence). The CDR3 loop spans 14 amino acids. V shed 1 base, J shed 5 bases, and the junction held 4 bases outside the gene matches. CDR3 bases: TGTGCCAGCAGCCAAGGGACAGGCTACGAGACCCAGTACTTC. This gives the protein CASSQGTGYETQYF.

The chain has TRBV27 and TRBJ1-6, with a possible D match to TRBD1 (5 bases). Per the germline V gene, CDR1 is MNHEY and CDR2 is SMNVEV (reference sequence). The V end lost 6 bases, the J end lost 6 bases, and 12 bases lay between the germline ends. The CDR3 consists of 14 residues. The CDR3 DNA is TGTGCCAGCAGCGTCCGACAGTCTAATTCACCCCTCCACTTT. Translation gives CASSVRQSNSPLHF.

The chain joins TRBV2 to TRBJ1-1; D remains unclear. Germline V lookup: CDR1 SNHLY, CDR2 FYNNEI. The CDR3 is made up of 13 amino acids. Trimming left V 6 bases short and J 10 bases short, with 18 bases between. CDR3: CASRIETDWGAFF. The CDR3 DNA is TGTGCCAGCAGGATAGAGACGGATTGGGGAGCTTTCTTT.

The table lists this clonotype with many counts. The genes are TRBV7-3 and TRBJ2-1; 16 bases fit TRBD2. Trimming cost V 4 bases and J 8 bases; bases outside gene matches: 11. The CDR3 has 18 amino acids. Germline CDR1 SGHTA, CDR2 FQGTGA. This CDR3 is CASSSTPGLAGGLDEQFF. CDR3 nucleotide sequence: TGTGCCAGCAGCTCGACTCCGGGACTAGCGGGAGGGTTGGATGAGCAGTTCTTC.

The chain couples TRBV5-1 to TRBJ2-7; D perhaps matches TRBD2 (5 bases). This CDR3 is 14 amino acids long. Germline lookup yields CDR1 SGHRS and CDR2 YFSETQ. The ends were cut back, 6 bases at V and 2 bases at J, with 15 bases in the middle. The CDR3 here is CASTTGRGTYEQYF. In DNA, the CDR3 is TGCGCCAGCACCACCGGACGGGGAACCTACGAGCAGTACTTC.

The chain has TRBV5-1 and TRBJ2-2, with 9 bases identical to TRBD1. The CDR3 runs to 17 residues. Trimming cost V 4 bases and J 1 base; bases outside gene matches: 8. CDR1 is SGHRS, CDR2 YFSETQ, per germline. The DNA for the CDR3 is TGCGCCAGCAGCCCGCATCCGGGACAGGGGAACACCGGGGAGCTGTTTTTT. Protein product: CASSPHPGQGNTGELFF.

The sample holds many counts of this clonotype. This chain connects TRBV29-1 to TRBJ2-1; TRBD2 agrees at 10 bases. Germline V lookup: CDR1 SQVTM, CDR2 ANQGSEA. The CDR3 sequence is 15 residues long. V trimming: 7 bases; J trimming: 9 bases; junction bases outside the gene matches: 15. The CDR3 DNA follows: TGCAGCGCCGACATTCGAGCGGGAGGGCCCGGTGAGCAGTTCTTC. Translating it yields CSADIRAGGPGEQFF.

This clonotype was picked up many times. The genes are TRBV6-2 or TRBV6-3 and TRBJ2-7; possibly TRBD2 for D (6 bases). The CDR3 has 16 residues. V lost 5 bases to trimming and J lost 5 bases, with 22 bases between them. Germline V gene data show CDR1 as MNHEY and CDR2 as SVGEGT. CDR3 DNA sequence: TGTGCCAGCAGTCGCTCCTCGCCGGGAGTGTCCCACGAGCAGTACTTC. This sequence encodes CASSRSSPGVSHEQYF.